The clone carrying this T cell receptor beta chain has just a few counts. Its antigen remains unidentified. The CDR3 extends over 14 amino acids. The V gene lost 4 bases and the J gene lost 4 bases, with 15 bases spanning the gap. Germline CDR1 SGHRS, CDR2 YFSETQ. This sample was taken from a study of CD8+ T cells in alopecia areata. Background on the study: Treated patients received oral tofacitinib, 5 to 10 mg twice daily.

Following extraction, RNA underwent reverse transcription to cDNA, which served as the sequencing template. Libraries were prepared by immunoSEQ multiplex PCR; TCRdb keeps only in-frame clonotypes and omits some of them. The table shows around 200,000 clones, with roughly 61% occurring only once. Study-wide findings and caveats: Clonality in lesional scalp, especially alopecia totalis/universalis, exceeded that of normal scalp.

This sample's treatment: oral pan-JAK inhibitor, 5-10 mg twice daily. Alopecia areata patients provided lesional scalp punch biopsies and peripheral blood. The chain carries TRBV5-1 and TRBJ2-7, with D uncertain. The sequence was collected from a human donor with alopecia areata. Material: CD8+ T cells sorted from blood, obtained at week 24, from a patient treated with tofacitinib. The CDR3 region has the DNA TGCGCCAGCAGCCCGGACGGAGATTTATACGAGCAGTACTTC. This encodes CASSPDGDLYEQYF.